The rows below give T cell receptor beta chains drawn from one sample of a study of blood T cell repertoires in COVID-19. Profiling relied on immunoSEQ multiplex PCR, and the TCRdb table lists in-frame clones only, not all of them. This sample has roughly 230,000 clones, with around 89% found just once. Sequencing used peripheral blood. The source of these receptors is a man aged 65 to 85 with acute or convalescent COVID-19. The conserved cysteine and the conserved F or W are not part of the CDR3 here. Each record gives: clone size, CDR3 length, V gene, CDR3 protein. Clone size appears in some rows only: once, few, many, or a class for an expanded clone.

NA,11,TRBV7-2,ASSRDSLGGYT
NA,17,TRBV6-2/TRBV6-3,ASSYLGLAGGFGTGELF
NA,16,TRBV5-1,ASSLDGSGSFNTGELF
NA,13,TRBV7-9,ASMEQGFLTYEQY
NA,12,TRBV15,ATSKTRQVDGYT
NA,12,TRBV7-2,ASSLAPRYQPQH
NA,11,TRBV30,AWSIQGKKGYT
NA,9,TRBV20-1,SAGQGHGYT
NA,12,TRBV7-2,ASSLRQVMGEQY
NA,12,TRBV7-3,ASSPIQGDTEAF
once,13,TRBV7-9,ASSLDMTTNEKLF
NA,11,TRBV12-3/TRBV12-4,ASSFMAVYEQY
NA,12,TRBV10-3,AISGQANTGELF
once,12,TRBV18,ASSRDRGTGELF
NA,12,TRBV4-1,ASRLAGGADTQY
once,10,TRBV25-1,ASSESGGGAF
NA,14,TRBV4-2,ASSMPGTRAANEQF
NA,11,TRBV30,AWSGTGNQPQH
NA,14,TRBV6-7,ASSRTAWGSYNEQF
NA,14,TRBV3-1/TRBV3-2,ASSQGGLAGVREQF
NA,13,TRBV7-2,ASSQGQGSADTQY
NA,14,TRBV2,ASSRIPGASNYGYT
NA,13,TRBV6-5,ASSYSGGTFYGYT
NA,12,TRBV10-3,AIRGGQGNSPLH
NA,13,TRBV10-3,AISESPSGSSEQF
NA,14,TRBV18,ASSPGGTGIVYEQY
NA,11,TRBV7-2,ASSFTEGQPQH
NA,13,TRBV9,ASKPHAGGADEQF
NA,12,TRBV5-1,ASSFGTGRNTIY
NA,12,TRBV18,ASSLGRTNTEAF
NA,12,TRBV2,ASTGTGGDQPQH
few,12,TRBV19,ASSWAGPDNEQF
NA,12,TRBV29-1,SGTGGRSDTEAF
NA,13,TRBV11-2,ASSWATSGRQTQY
once,14,TRBV27,ASIPSEGREGEKLF
NA,13,TRBV6-5,ASSSILGLTDTQY
NA,15,TRBV3-1/TRBV3-2,ASSRAGTSGFQETQY
NA,13,TRBV7-2,ASSSNLRVGGIQY
NA,15,TRBV18,ASSPSGTGGHTGELF
NA,12,TRBV5-5,ASSLGREPDTQY
NA,11,TRBV6-5,AGSQGAGYEQY
NA,14,TRBV7-2,ASSSGQGNANYGYT
NA,13,TRBV19,ASSEVGDFSYEQY
NA,17,TRBV4-1,ASSQERQNIQITKNIQY
NA,13,TRBV7-9,ASSQDRDPAYEQY
NA,12,TRBV18,ASSPPQFNYGYT
once,13,TRBV7-9,ASSLEIVRVSEQY
few,15,TRBV7-2,ASSSGGSPAAGNTIY
NA,12,TRBV11-2,ASSFTTSGETQY
NA,13,TRBV9,ASSVGLAGYNEQF
NA,12,TRBV6-5,ASTKGDSPYEQY
once,13,TRBV5-6,ASSLAKLNTGELF
NA,14,TRBV6-5,ASSYSRASGTYEQY
NA,13,TRBV6-5,ASFSGDSGANVLT
NA,11,TRBV6-5,AISGQPSYEQY
NA,13,TRBV6-5,ATALDRSGSYEQY
once,14,TRBV6-5,ASSYSRPPSNQPQH
NA,11,TRBV3-1/TRBV3-2,ASTSIRGTEAF
NA,14,TRBV10-3,AIRETLTGGSYEQY
NA,13,TRBV7-2,ASSLGNRGRDEAF